The sequence of this T cell receptor (beta chain) was determined in a study of T cell repertoires in cytomegalovirus infection. Overall study results and limits: Of the TCR beta families, the public ones yielded a cumulative frequency that identified carriers of CMV plus the relevant HLA.

TCRdb passed the reads through MiXCR, listing each CDR3 protein once. The sample shows some 300,000 distinct CDR3 sequences, 17% of them seen only once. Many counts were recorded for this clonotype. Its antigen is still unknown. V shed 6 bases and J 4 bases; nucleotides not matched to a gene: 9. Germline V gene sequence: CDR1 MNHEY, CDR2 SVGEGT. The CDR3 length is 15 residues. The sequencing sample was made of PBMCs. The source is a human donor in good health (CMV status not recorded). Some clones in this sample may be carry-over from other donors' samples. The chain carries TRBV6-2 or TRBV6-3 and TRBJ1-3; TRBD1 aligns across 7 bases. The CDR3 coding sequence is TGTGCCAGCAGCACCCGAACAGGGGACGGAAACACCATATATTTT. Encoded protein: CASSTRTGDGNTIYF.